The 32 T cell receptor beta chains in this list originate from one sample, sequenced in a study of T cell responses to AZD1222 COVID-19 vaccine (dated by TCRdb to the early 2020s). The time point label of this sample denotes: about 28 days (+/-7) after the second vaccine dose. Receptors were amplified or captured by the immunoSEQ multiplex PCR assay. Drawn from immuneACCESS, this table holds only the in-frame rearrangements with V and J called that TCRdb kept. Clones are partly lost; checked studies trace under half to an unresolved V gene and leave the rest unexplained. The sample table lists over 80,000 clones, about 89% of them with a count of one. The ten largest clonotypes hold 6.5% to 10% of the sample. The sample here was peripheral blood, taken 28 days after the second AZD1222 dose. The receptors come from an adult who received the AZD1222 COVID-19 vaccine.

The V call is TRBV6-5, the J call TRBJ2-7, with D perhaps TRBD1 or TRBD2 (6 bases each). Germline assignment: CDR1 MNHEY and CDR2 SVGAGI. The germline V and J ends were trimmed by 4 bases and 3 bases, with 13 bases remaining between them. The CDR3 runs to 14 residues. CDR3 sequence (DNA): TGTGCCAGCAGTTCCCGGGGGCTATTCTACGAGCAGTACTTC. It codes for CASSSRGLFYEQYF.

This chain connects TRBV9 to TRBJ2-2; TRBD1 matches 8 bases. The CDR3 length is 17 residues. V lost 0 bases and J lost 2; bases outside the gene matches: 6. Germline V lookup: CDR1 SGDLS, CDR2 YYNGEE. Here the CDR3 reads CASSVEEGQVNTGELFF. The CDR3 DNA reads as TGTGCCAGCAGCGTAGAAGAGGGACAGGTTAACACCGGGGAGCTGTTTTTT.

The CDR3 loop reads CASSLGQGSTDTQYF. The CDR3 DNA follows: TGTGCCAGCAGCCTCGGGCAGGGGAGCACAGATACGCAGTATTTT. This sequence joins TRBV5-6 and TRBJ2-3, with a possible D match to TRBD1 (6 bases). CDR1 and CDR2 from the germline V gene are SGHDT and YYEEEE. This CDR3 contains 15 residues. Between the trimmed V and J ends, which lost 4 bases and 0 bases, there was a span of 12 bases.

This chain uses TRBV19 with TRBJ2-7; perhaps TRBD2 as D (6 bases). Trimming stripped 4 bases from V and 2 bases from J, with 12 bases between. Germline lookup yields CDR1 LNHDA and CDR2 SQIVND (reference sequence). The CDR3 totals 14 residues. The CDR3 sequence is CASSTQGGTYEQYF. The CDR3 DNA follows: TGTGCCAGTAGTACCCAGGGCGGGACCTACGAGCAGTACTTC.

This chain connects TRBV15 to TRBJ2-1; 9 bases line up with TRBD2. CDR1 is LNHNV and CDR2 is YYDKDF in the germline V gene (reference sequence). Trimming cost V 2 bases and J 5 bases; bases outside gene matches: 13. CDR3 length: 18 amino acids. The CDR3 sequence is CATSRPGGSGREDNEQFF. In nucleotides, the CDR3 is TGTGCCACCAGCAGACCCGGCGGTAGCGGGAGAGAGGACAATGAGCAGTTCTTC.

This clone was detected a few times. The chain employs TRBV27 and TRBJ1-5, with D unresolved. CDR1 and CDR2 (germline): MNHEY, SMNVEV (reference sequence). Trimming shortened V by 0 bases and J by 1 base, and 1 base separated the two germline ends. This CDR3 contains 13 residues. The CDR3 loop reads CASSLSSNQPQHF. DNA of the CDR3: TGTGCCAGCAGTTTATCCAGCAATCAGCCCCAGCATTTT.

The rearrangement joins TRBV19 to TRBJ1-3, with a tentative D call TRBD1 (5 bases). CDR1 is LNHDA, CDR2 SQIVND, per germline (reference sequence). This CDR3 spans 14 amino acids. The germline V and J ends were trimmed by 8 bases and 4 bases, with 15 bases remaining between them. The CDR3 spells CASHGGSSGNTIYF. CDR3 DNA sequence: TGTGCCAGTCACGGGGGATCTTCCGGAAACACCATATATTTT.

The chain combines TRBV6-5 with TRBJ1-2, with 8 bases matching TRBD1. Germline CDR1 and CDR2: MNHEY and SVGAGI. With V trimmed by 6 bases and J by 4 bases, 7 bases remained unmatched. This CDR3 region has 14 residues. The CDR3 DNA sequence: TGTGCCAGCAGCGCCCGGGACAGGTCCTATGGCTACACCTTC. Protein product: CASSARDRSYGYTF.

The CDR3 DNA reads as TGCGCCAGCAGCTTGGTTCCTTCACCCAACTATGGCTACACCTTC. Encoded protein: CASSLVPSPNYGYTF. The chain employs TRBV5-1 and TRBJ1-2, with D hard to call. The CDR3 has 15 residues. V lost 0 bases and J 2 bases, leaving 11 bases between the germline ends. Germline loops: CDR1 SGHRS, CDR2 YFSETQ.

The chain combines TRBV6-4 with TRBJ2-1; D is ambiguous. The CDR3 covers 16 residues. The germline gives CDR1 MRHNA, CDR2 SNTAGT. The V gene lost 6 bases and the J gene lost 0 bases, with 15 bases spanning the gap. CDR3 bases: TGTGCCAGCAGCCCCGCCCCCTTGAGCTCCTACAATGAGCAGTTCTTC. Translation gives CASSPAPLSSYNEQFF.

The J gene is TRBJ1-4, the V gene TRBV28; D possibly corresponds to TRBD1 (6 bases). This CDR3 spans 14 amino acids. Per the germline V gene, CDR1 is MDHEN and CDR2 is SYDVKM. Trimming left V 5 bases short and J 8 bases short, with 15 bases between. The CDR3 here is CASSPRGMQEKLFF. The CDR3 bases are TGTGCCAGCAGTCCCAGGGGAATGCAGGAAAAACTGTTTTTT.

The rearrangement joins TRBV11-2 to TRBJ2-2; no reliable D call. The germline gives CDR1 SGHAT, CDR2 FQNNGV. The CDR3 covers 15 residues. V gave up 4 bases and J gave up 1 base, with 10 bases separating them. DNA for the CDR3: TGTGCCAGCAGCTCTAATGTTGGGAACACCGGGGAGCTGTTTTTT. The encoded protein is CASSSNVGNTGELFF.

Here the CDR3 reads CAWSGLAGTYNEQFF. The CDR3 coding sequence is TGTGCCTGGAGCGGACTAGCGGGTACCTACAATGAGCAGTTCTTC. The chain links TRBV30 to TRBJ2-1; 11 nucleotides align to TRBD2. CDR3 length: 15 residues. The J segment lost 2 bases and the V segment lost 3 bases, leaving 3 bases of the junction unmatched. Germline values: CDR1 GTSNPN, CDR2 SVGIG (reference sequence).

The chain is built from TRBV5-1 and TRBJ2-3, with D unclear. Trimming shortened V by 0 bases and J by 0 bases, and 14 bases separated the two germline ends. This CDR3 comprises 17 residues. Per germline, CDR1 SGHRS and CDR2 YFSETQ. CDR3: CASSLAGLAASTDTQYF. The CDR3, as DNA: TGCGCCAGCAGCTTGGCCGGGTTGGCGGCTAGCACAGATACGCAGTATTTT.

CDR3 residues: CAISEPNRGRETQYF. CDR3 nucleotide sequence: TGTGCCATCAGTGAGCCGAATAGGGGGCGAGAGACCCAGTACTTC. The chain has TRBV10-3 and TRBJ2-5; 7 nucleotides match TRBD1. Trimming removed 2 bases from V and 4 bases from J; junction bases left unmatched: 7. From germline, CDR1 is ENHRY and CDR2 SYGVKD. The CDR3 contains 15 residues.

This chain connects TRBV7-9 to TRBJ1-5, with 10 bases lining up with TRBD1. V shed 1 base and J 7 bases; nucleotides not matched to a gene: 4. In germline, CDR1 is SEHNR, CDR2 FQNEAQ (reference sequence). There are 15 residues in the CDR3. The CDR3: CASSLGTGGRQPQHF. In DNA, the CDR3 is TGTGCCAGCAGCTTAGGGACAGGGGGAAGACAGCCCCAGCATTTT.

This clone was picked up a small number of times. The V gene is TRBV23-1, the J gene TRBJ1-2, with 8 bases identical to TRBD1. TRBV23-1 is an ORF, with its function uncertain. This CDR3 region has 13 residues. Trimming cost V 6 bases and J 3 bases; bases outside gene matches: 3. CDR3 loop: CASSGTGDYGYTF. The DNA for the CDR3 is TGCGCCAGCAGCGGGACAGGCGACTATGGCTACACCTTC.

The V gene is TRBV7-8, the J gene TRBJ2-1, with 9 bases aligning to TRBD2. J gave up 2 bases and V 5 bases, and 7 bases lay outside the gene matches. From germline, CDR1 is SGHVS and CDR2 FQNEAQ. The CDR3 loop spans 16 amino acids. The DNA of the CDR3 is TGTGCCAGCAGCAAAAAGCGGGAGGAACCCTACAATGAGCAGTTCTTC. Translating gives CASSKKREEPYNEQFF. Variable domain in full (rest from reference TRBV7-8 and TRBJ2-1): GAGVSQSPRYKVAKRGQDVALRCDPISGHVSLFWYQQALGQGPEFLTYFQNEAQLDKSGLPSDRFFAERPEGSVSTLKIQRTQQEDSAVYLCASSKKREEPYNEQFFGPGTRLTVL.

The chain uses TRBV9 and TRBJ2-2, with unresolved D. This CDR3 contains 14 residues. V lost 0 bases to trimming and J lost 7 bases, with 10 bases between them. Germline assignment: CDR1 SGDLS and CDR2 YYNGEE. CDR3 protein: CASSVGIDGGELFF. In DNA, the CDR3 is TGTGCCAGCAGCGTAGGGATCGACGGCGGGGAGCTGTTTTTT.

This sequence joins TRBV19 and TRBJ2-7; D may correspond to TRBD1 or TRBD2 (5 bases each). V lost 10 bases to trimming and J lost 2 bases, with 15 bases between them. CDR3 length equals 13 residues. CDR1 and CDR2 (germline): LNHDA, SQIVND (reference sequence). The CDR3 loop is CATQRDETYEQYF. DNA of the CDR3: TGTGCCACTCAACGGGACGAGACCTACGAGCAGTACTTC.

The rearrangement links TRBV2 to TRBJ2-1; D remains ambiguous. The germline gives CDR1 SNHLY, CDR2 FYNNEI. V lost 8 bases and J 0 bases, leaving 14 bases between the germline ends. The CDR3 totals 15 residues. The DNA of the CDR3 is TGTGCCAGCCGATCGGACCTGAGCTCCTACAATGAGCAGTTCTTC. Translation gives CASRSDLSSYNEQFF.

This clone was detected only once. V and J are TRBV10-3 and TRBJ1-3; D is unresolved. The CDR3 has 13 amino acids. Germline CDR1 is ENHRY and CDR2 is SYGVKD. V was trimmed by 11 bases and J by 0 bases, leaving 11 bases between them. Here the CDR3 DNA reads TGTGCCCACCGGGAGAGCTCTGGAAACACCATATATTTT. Protein product: CAHRESSGNTIYF.

This chain uses TRBV20-1 with TRBJ2-7; D remains unclear. Trimming removed 3 bases at V and 0 bases at J, with 12 bases between. In germline, CDR1 is DFQATT, CDR2 SNEGSKA (reference sequence). The CDR3 spans 14 residues. This chain's CDR3 is CSASRQTSSYEQYF. As DNA, the CDR3 is TGCAGTGCTAGTAGACAAACCTCCTCCTACGAGCAGTACTTC.

This rearrangement joins TRBV29-1 to TRBJ1-1; possible D gene TRBD1, 6 bases. Germline-derived CDR1 and CDR2 are SQVTM and ANQGSEA. The CDR3 sequence is 13 residues long. Trimming shortened V by 7 bases and J by 0 bases, and 12 bases separated the two germline ends. CDR3 amino acids: CSARTGMNTEAFF. CDR3 nucleotides: TGCAGCGCCCGCACAGGGATGAACACTGAAGCTTTCTTT.

This clone came up once. The chain carries TRBV12-5 and TRBJ2-5; 7 bases agree with TRBD2. CDR3 length: 14 amino acids. Trimming removed 5 bases from V and 1 base from J; junction bases left unmatched: 4. Germline CDR1 and CDR2: LGHNT and FRNRAP. CDR3 in amino acids: CASGLGGSQETQYF. CDR3 in DNA: TGTGCTAGTGGTCTGGGGGGGTCCCAAGAGACCCAGTACTTC.

The V and J genes are TRBV15 and TRBJ2-7, with D tentatively TRBD1 (6 bases). CDR1 LNHNV and CDR2 YYDKDF come from the germline V gene (reference sequence). The CDR3 length is 15 residues. Trimming shortened V by 0 bases and J by 4 bases, and 13 bases separated the two germline ends. In DNA, the CDR3 is TGTGCCACCAGCAGAGAGAAGGGGGTAGCGTACGAGCAGTACTTC. As protein: CATSREKGVAYEQYF.

The chain links TRBV5-1 to TRBJ1-2; the D gene is possibly TRBD1 (6 bases). V was clipped by 4 bases and J by 2 bases, with 15 bases between them. This CDR3 comprises 15 residues. Germline-derived CDR1 and CDR2 are SGHRS and YFSETQ. The CDR3 region is CASSPFPGANYGYTF. CDR3 bases: TGCGCCAGCAGCCCCTTCCCGGGGGCCAACTATGGCTACACCTTC.

This chain joins TRBV25-1 and TRBJ1-6; D is unclear. Looked up from germline, CDR1 is MGHDK and CDR2 is SYGVNS. The CDR3 spans 14 residues. Trimming cost V 1 base and J 9 bases, with 10 bases left between them. The CDR3 DNA reads TGTGCCAGCAGTGAATTGGTCGGTAGTTCACCCCTCCACTTT. Amino acids: CASSELVGSSPLHF.

The chain is built from TRBV6-2 or TRBV6-3 and TRBJ2-6, with TRBD1 matching over 9 bases. V lost 0 bases and J lost 3; bases outside the gene matches: 9. This CDR3 spans 19 amino acids. Per germline, CDR1 MNHEY and CDR2 SVGEGT. The CDR3: CASSYSPRQGVGGANVLTF. The CDR3 nucleotides read TGTGCCAGCAGTTACTCGCCGAGACAGGGGGTTGGTGGGGCCAACGTCCTGACTTTC.

The chain links TRBV6-5 to TRBJ1-2; a weak D match, TRBD1 (6 bases). This CDR3 region has 14 residues. Germline loops: CDR1 MNHEY, CDR2 SVGAGI. Trimming took 2 bases from V and 8 from J, leaving 15 bases between them. The DNA of the CDR3 is TGTGCCAGCAGTTACCAAGAAGGACAGAAAGGCTACACCTTC. It codes for CASSYQEGQKGYTF.

The rearrangement links TRBV5-8 to TRBJ2-7; D gene unclear. This CDR3 has 13 residues. The germline V gene has CDR1 SGHTS and CDR2 YDEGEE. Trimming pared 4 bases from V and 4 bases from J, leaving 12 bases between. This CDR3 reads CASSRQPVYEQYF. The CDR3 bases are TGTGCCAGCAGCCGGCAGCCAGTATACGAGCAGTACTTC.

The V and J genes are TRBV5-1 and TRBJ2-3; D is unclear. V lost 0 bases and J lost 2, with 13 bases in between. The CDR3 is made up of 16 amino acids. The V gene's germline CDR1 is SGHRS and CDR2 YFSETQ. The CDR3 sequence: CASSLEPVLFTDTQYF. The CDR3 DNA reads TGCGCCAGCAGCTTGGAACCCGTCCTTTTCACAGATACGCAGTATTTT.